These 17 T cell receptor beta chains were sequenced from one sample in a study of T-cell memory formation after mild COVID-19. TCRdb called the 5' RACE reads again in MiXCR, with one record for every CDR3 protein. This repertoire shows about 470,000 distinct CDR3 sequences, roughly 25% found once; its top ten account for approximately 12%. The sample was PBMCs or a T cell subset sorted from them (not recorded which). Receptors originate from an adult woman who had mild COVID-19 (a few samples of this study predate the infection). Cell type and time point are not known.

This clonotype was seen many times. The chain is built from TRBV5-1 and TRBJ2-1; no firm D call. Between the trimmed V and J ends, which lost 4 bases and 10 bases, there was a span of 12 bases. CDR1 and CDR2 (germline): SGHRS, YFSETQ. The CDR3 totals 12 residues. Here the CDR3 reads CASSALTIEQFF. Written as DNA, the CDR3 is TGCGCCAGCAGCGCCCTAACCATAGAGCAGTTCTTC.

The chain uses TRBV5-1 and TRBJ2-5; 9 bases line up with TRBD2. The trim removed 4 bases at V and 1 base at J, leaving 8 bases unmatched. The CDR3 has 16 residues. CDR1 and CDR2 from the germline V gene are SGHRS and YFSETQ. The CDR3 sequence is CASSPWAGGLQETQYF. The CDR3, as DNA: TGCGCCAGCAGCCCATGGGCGGGGGGGCTCCAAGAGACCCAGTACTTC.

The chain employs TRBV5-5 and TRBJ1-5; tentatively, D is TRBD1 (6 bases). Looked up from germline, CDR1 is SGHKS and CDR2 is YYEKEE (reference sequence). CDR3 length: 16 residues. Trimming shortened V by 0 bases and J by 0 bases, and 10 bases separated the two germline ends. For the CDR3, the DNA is TGTGCCAGCAGCTTGGGGACAGCGAGTAGCAATCAGCCCCAGCATTTT. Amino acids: CASSLGTASSNQPQHF.

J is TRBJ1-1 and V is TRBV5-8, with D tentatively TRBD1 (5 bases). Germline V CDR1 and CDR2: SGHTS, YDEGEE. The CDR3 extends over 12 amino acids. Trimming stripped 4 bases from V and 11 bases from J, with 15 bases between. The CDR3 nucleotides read TGTGCCAGCAGCGACGGGACCGCCGGCGCTTTCTTT. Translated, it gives CASSDGTAGAFF.

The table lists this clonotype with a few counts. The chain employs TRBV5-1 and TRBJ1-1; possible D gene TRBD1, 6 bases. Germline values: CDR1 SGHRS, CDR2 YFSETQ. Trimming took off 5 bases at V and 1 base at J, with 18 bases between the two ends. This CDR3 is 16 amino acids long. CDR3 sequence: CASRPDRRPPNTEAFF. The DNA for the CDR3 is TGCGCCAGCAGACCTGACAGGCGCCCTCCGAACACTGAAGCTTTCTTT. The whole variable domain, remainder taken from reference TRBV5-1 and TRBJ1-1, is KAGVTQTPRYLIKTRGQQVTLSCSPISGHRSVSWYQQTPGQGLQFLFEYFSETQRNKGNFPGRFSGRQFSNSRSEMNVSTLELGDSALYLCASRPDRRPPNTEAFFGQGTRLTVV.

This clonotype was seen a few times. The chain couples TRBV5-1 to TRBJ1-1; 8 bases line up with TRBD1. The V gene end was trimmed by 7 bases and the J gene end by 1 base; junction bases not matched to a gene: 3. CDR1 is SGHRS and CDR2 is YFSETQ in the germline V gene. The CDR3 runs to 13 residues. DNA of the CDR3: TGCGCCAGCGGACAGGGTGGGAACACTGAAGCTTTCTTT. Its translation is CASGQGGNTEAFF.

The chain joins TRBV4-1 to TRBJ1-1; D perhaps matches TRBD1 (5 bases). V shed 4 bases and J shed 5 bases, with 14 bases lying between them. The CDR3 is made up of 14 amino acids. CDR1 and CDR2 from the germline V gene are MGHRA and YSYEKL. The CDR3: CASSPVAGPTEAFF. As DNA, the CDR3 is TGCGCCAGCAGCCCAGTTGCGGGGCCTACTGAAGCTTTCTTT.

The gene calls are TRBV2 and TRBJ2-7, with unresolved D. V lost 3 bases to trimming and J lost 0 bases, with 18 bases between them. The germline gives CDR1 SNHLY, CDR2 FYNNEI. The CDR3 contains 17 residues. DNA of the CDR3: TGTGCCAGCAGTGAGAGGTCGGTCGGATGGAGCTCCTACGAGCAGTACTTC. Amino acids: CASSERSVGWSSYEQYF. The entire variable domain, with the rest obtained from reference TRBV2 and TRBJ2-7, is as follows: EPEVTQTPSHQVTQMGQEVILRCVPISNHLYFYWYRQILGQKVEFLVSFYNNEISEKSEIFDDQFSVERPDGSNFTLKIRSTKLEDSAMYFCASSERSVGWSSYEQYFGPGTRLTVT.

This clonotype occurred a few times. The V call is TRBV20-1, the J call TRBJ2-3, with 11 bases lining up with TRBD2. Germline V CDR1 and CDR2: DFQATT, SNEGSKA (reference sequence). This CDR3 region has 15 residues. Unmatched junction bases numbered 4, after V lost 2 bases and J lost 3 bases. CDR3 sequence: CSARLLAGATDTQYF. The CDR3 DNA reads TGCAGTGCTAGACTACTAGCGGGAGCGACAGATACGCAGTATTTT.

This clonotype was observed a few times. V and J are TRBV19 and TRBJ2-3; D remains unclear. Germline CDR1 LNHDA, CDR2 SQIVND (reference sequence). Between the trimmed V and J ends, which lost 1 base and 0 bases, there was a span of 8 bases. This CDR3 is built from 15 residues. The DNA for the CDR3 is TGTGCCAGTAGTATAGCTGATACTAGCACAGATACGCAGTATTTT. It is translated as CASSIADTSTDTQYF.

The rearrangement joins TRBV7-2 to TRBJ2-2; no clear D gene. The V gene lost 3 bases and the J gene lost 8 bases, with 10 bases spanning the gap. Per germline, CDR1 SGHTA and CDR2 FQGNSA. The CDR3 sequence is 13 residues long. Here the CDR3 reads CASSFSVLGELFF. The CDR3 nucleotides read TGTGCCAGCAGCTTCAGTGTTTTGGGGGAGCTGTTTTTT.

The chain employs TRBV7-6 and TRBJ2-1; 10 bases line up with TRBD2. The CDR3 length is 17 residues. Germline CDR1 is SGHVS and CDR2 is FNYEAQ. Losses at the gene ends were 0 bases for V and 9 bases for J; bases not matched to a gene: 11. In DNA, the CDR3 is TGTGCCAGCAGCTTAGCTCCCCCAAGCGGGAGGGCCGGTGAGCAGTTCTTC. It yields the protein CASSLAPPSGRAGEQFF.

The CDR3: CASSQAGGNYGYTF. The CDR3 nucleotides are TGCGCCAGCAGCCAAGCCGGGGGGAACTATGGCTACACCTTC. The J gene is TRBJ1-2, the V gene TRBV4-1; TRBD1 is a possible D gene (5 bases). The CDR3 runs to 14 residues. The germline V and J ends were trimmed by 1 base and 2 bases, with 8 bases remaining between them. CDR1 and CDR2 from the germline V gene are MGHRA and YSYEKL.

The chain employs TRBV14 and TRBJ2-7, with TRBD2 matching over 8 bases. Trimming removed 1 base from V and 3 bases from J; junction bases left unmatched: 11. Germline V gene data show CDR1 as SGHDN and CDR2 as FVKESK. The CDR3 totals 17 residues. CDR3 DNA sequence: TGTGCCAGCAGCCAAGCTCCTGAGCGGGAGAAAAGCTACGAGCAGTACTTC. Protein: CASSQAPEREKSYEQYF.

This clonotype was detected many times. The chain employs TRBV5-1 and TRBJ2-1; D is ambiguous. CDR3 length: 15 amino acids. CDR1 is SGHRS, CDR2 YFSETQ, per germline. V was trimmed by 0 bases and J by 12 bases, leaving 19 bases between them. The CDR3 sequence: CASSLEGPSSTGQFF. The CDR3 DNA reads TGCGCCAGCAGCTTGGAGGGCCCCAGTTCTACCGGGCAGTTCTTC.

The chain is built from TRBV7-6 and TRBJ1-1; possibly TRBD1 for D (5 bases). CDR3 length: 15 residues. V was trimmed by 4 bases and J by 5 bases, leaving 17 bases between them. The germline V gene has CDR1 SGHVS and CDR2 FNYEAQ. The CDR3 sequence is CASSYFGAGLTEAFF. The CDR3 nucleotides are TGTGCCAGCAGCTATTTCGGGGCAGGGTTAACTGAAGCTTTCTTT.

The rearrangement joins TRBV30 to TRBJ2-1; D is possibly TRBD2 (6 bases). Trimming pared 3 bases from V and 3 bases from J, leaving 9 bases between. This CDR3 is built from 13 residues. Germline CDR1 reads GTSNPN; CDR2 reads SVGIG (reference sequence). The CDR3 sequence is CAWRGDFYNEQFF. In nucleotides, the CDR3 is TGTGCCTGGAGGGGGGACTTCTACAATGAGCAGTTCTTC.